These 8 T cell receptor beta chains share one sample of origin, sequenced in a study of human T cells and chemical hapten exposure. Regarding time point: patch test 1, 2 weeks after DPC sensitization. Indicated treatment: therapeutic diphenylcyclopropenone sensitization with weekly scalp DPC. TCRdb redid the calling of the RACE reads with MiXCR, one entry per CDR3 protein. This sample has approximately 90,000 distinct CDR3 sequences, with 12% found just once. The material was whole blood, obtained in connection with sensitization to the hapten diphenylcyclopropenone (DPC). Receptors originate from a woman in her thirties or forties with alopecia areata. Some clones in this sample may be carry-over from other donors' samples.

This chain uses TRBV5-1 with TRBJ2-1; D unresolved. Trimming cost V 0 bases and J 8 bases, with 12 bases left between them. The CDR3 spans 14 residues. From germline, CDR1 is SGHRS and CDR2 YFSETQ. The CDR3 loop is CASSLGDSSDEQFF. DNA of the CDR3: TGCGCCAGCAGCTTGGGTGACTCTAGTGATGAGCAGTTCTTC.

The V gene is TRBV28, the J gene TRBJ2-5; the D gene is possibly TRBD1 (6 bases). Germline CDR1 is MDHEN and CDR2 is SYDVKM. The V and J ends lost 5 bases and 1 base respectively, with 11 bases between them. The CDR3 is 14 residues long. CDR3 sequence: CASSRGGAQETQYF. The CDR3 DNA sequence: TGTGCCAGCAGTAGAGGGGGAGCCCAAGAGACCCAGTACTTC.

This clonotype was observed a handful of times. The chain employs TRBV12-3 or TRBV12-4 and TRBJ2-5, with 9 bases lining up with TRBD2. The CDR3 covers 14 residues. Germline trimming cut 6 bases from V and 5 bases from J; bases unmatched to any gene: 7. The CDR3 loop reads CASSLSGSLETQYF. CDR3 coding DNA: TGTGCCAGCAGCCTTAGCGGGAGCCTGGAGACCCAGTACTTC.

V usage is TRBV7-8 and J usage is TRBJ2-1, with 8 nucleotides matching TRBD1. The J call may be mistaken, given a closer DNA end match to TRBJ2-7. CDR3 size: 15 residues. Germline values: CDR1 SGHVS, CDR2 FQNEAQ. As DNA, the CDR3 is TGTGCCAGCAGCTTAGGAGGGACAGGCTACAATGAGCAGTACTTC. Its translation is CASSLGGTGYNEQYF.

This sequence joins TRBV20-1 and TRBJ1-1; possibly TRBD1 for D (5 bases). The germline V gene encodes CDR1 DFQATT and CDR2 SNEGSKA (reference sequence). The V gene lost 6 bases and the J gene lost 1 base, with 15 bases spanning the gap. The CDR3 sequence is 14 residues long. In nucleotides, the CDR3 is TGCAGTGCGCGCCTGACAGAATCGAACACTGAAGCTTTCTTT. It codes for CSARLTESNTEAFF.

In its sample, this clonotype was seen many times. The genes are TRBV3-1 and TRBJ2-6; D possibly uses TRBD1 or TRBD2 (5 bases each). The germline CDR1 and CDR2 sequences are LGHDT and YNNKEL (reference sequence). The CDR3 is made up of 19 amino acids. The V gene lost 0 bases and the J gene lost 4 bases, with 19 bases spanning the gap. The CDR3 coding sequence is TGTGCCAGCAGCCAAGATCGGGCTATCCCTGGGACCGGGGCCAACGTCCTGACTTTC. This gives the protein CASSQDRAIPGTGANVLTF.

This clonotype came up a few times. The chain employs TRBV29-1 and TRBJ1-1, with D perhaps matching TRBD1 (6 bases). Germline assignment: CDR1 SQVTM and CDR2 ANQGSEA. V gave up 7 bases and J gave up 2 bases, with 8 bases separating them. This CDR3 is 11 amino acids long. CDR3 residues: CSGTDNTEAFF. Here the CDR3 DNA reads TGCAGCGGGACAGACAACACTGAAGCTTTCTTT.

This clonotype was found many times. CDR3 in amino acids: CASSYDGNYGYTF. The CDR3 DNA reads as TGTGCCAGCAGTTACGACGGAAACTATGGCTACACCTTC. The V and J genes are TRBV6-2 or TRBV6-3 and TRBJ1-2; D is uncertain. Germline CDR1 and CDR2: MNHEY and SVGEGT. V was trimmed by 2 bases and J by 2 bases, leaving 6 bases between them. The CDR3 sequence is 13 residues long.